This T cell receptor (beta chain) came from a study of cytomegalovirus exposure and HLA in healthy donors. Study-wide findings and caveats: Reportedly, cytomegalovirus status was diagnosed with high sensitivity and specificity. In the analysis, some V segments, TRBV6-2 and TRBV6-3 included, were excluded as indistinguishable. The authors enumerated 164 TCR beta chains as linked to cytomegalovirus. Most TCR sequences showed up rarely, but some public TCRs showed up in many donors.

This PCR relied on a set of 60 Vbeta primers and 13 Jbeta primers. Sequencing was performed with immunoSEQ multiplex PCR; in TCRdb, only in-frame clones are kept and a portion is missing. The data hold about 130,000 clones, with roughly 80% observed a single time. The CDR3 contains 11 residues. Between the trimmed V and J ends, which lost 0 bases and 7 bases, there was a span of 7 bases. Germline V lookup: CDR1 DFQATT, CDR2 SNEGSKA (reference sequence). A note on this clone: Its antigen is unknown.

This chain connects TRBV20-1 to TRBJ2-7; D is perhaps TRBD1 (5 bases). The source material was PBMCs. The receptor was isolated from a boy between 10 and 17 years old in good health and CMV-seronegative. As DNA, the CDR3 is TGCAGTGCTAGAGATCAGGGAGAGCAGTACTTC. Translation gives CSARDQGEQYF.